The 8 T cell receptor beta chains in this list originate from one sample, sequenced in a study of human T cells and chemical hapten exposure. TCRdb called the 5' RACE reads again in MiXCR, with one record for every CDR3 protein. The sample lists about 120,000 distinct CDR3 sequences, 15% to 20% occurring once. The authors extracted total RNA from unfractionated whole blood. These receptors originate from a human donor in good health.

The chain has TRBV28 and TRBJ2-7, with D tentatively TRBD1 (5 bases). The CDR3 runs 17 residues. V lost 2 bases and J lost 6, with 23 bases in between. Germline CDR1 is MDHEN and CDR2 is SYDVKM. The CDR3 spells CASSLNQGLGTPAEQYF. Here the CDR3 DNA reads TGTGCCAGCAGTTTAAATCAGGGCCTTGGAACCCCCGCCGAGCAGTACTTC.

This clonotype appeared once. The V gene is TRBV12-3 or TRBV12-4, the J gene TRBJ1-5, with TRBD1 identical over 12 bases. With 6 bases clipped from V and 3 bases from J, the junction kept 9 bases outside the gene matches. This CDR3 spans 17 amino acids. CDR3 sequence: CASRRAGTGGHNQPQHF. For the CDR3, the DNA is TGTGCCAGCAGAAGAGCCGGGACAGGGGGCCACAATCAGCCCCAGCATTTT.

In this sample, this clonotype turned up a few times. The gene calls are TRBV10-3 and TRBJ2-1; 7 bases are shared with TRBD1. The CDR3 consists of 13 residues. Germline V gene sequence: CDR1 ENHRY, CDR2 SYGVKD. Trimming cost V 7 bases and J 6 bases; bases outside gene matches: 6. As DNA, the CDR3 is TGTGCCATCAACCCCACAGGGGTCAATGAGCAGTTCTTC. This codes for CAINPTGVNEQFF.

V gene TRBV12-3 or TRBV12-4 combines with J gene TRBJ1-5, with D perhaps TRBD1 (6 bases). This CDR3 is built from 16 residues. The V end was cut by 3 bases, the J end by 1 base, with 13 bases between. CDR3 nucleotides: TGTGCCAGCAGTTTGTATCAGGGGACCAGCAATCAGCCCCAGCATTTT. It specifies CASSLYQGTSNQPQHF.

This chain uses TRBV29-1 with TRBJ1-1, with TRBD1 identical over 8 bases. The J segment lost 0 bases and the V segment lost 6 bases, leaving 6 bases of the junction unmatched. Germline lookup yields CDR1 SQVTM and CDR2 ANQGSEA. CDR3 length: 14 residues. The CDR3 sequence is CSVDRGPMNTEAFF. CDR3 nucleotide sequence: TGCAGCGTCGACAGGGGCCCTATGAACACTGAAGCTTTCTTT.

V and J are TRBV18 and TRBJ2-5; possibly TRBD1 for D (6 bases). Trimming removed 5 bases at V and 7 bases at J, with 20 bases between. The CDR3 length is 15 residues. Germline V gives CDR1 KGHSH, CDR2 LQKENI. CDR3 amino acids: CASSSPPGQTLTQYF. The CDR3 nucleotides read TGTGCCAGCTCATCCCCACCGGGACAAACCTTGACCCAGTACTTC.

V is TRBV10-3 and J is TRBJ2-3; TRBD1 matches at 9 bases. This CDR3 has 16 amino acids. The germline gives CDR1 ENHRY, CDR2 SYGVKD. V lost 3 bases to trimming and J lost 4 bases; unmatched junction nucleotides: 8. The CDR3 DNA is TGTGCCATCAGTGACCCACTGAGACAGGGGGCAGATACGCAGTATTTT. As protein: CAISDPLRQGADTQYF.

In its sample, this clonotype was seen a few times. The V call is TRBV30, the J call TRBJ2-7; D not certain. Per the germline V gene, CDR1 is GTSNPN and CDR2 is SVGIG (reference sequence). Trimming took 0 bases from V and 3 from J, leaving 9 bases between them. CDR3 size: 13 residues. Here the CDR3 DNA reads TGTGCCTGGAGTGTAAACCAGCTCTACGAGCAGTACTTC. As protein: CAWSVNQLYEQYF. The full variable domain, with the rest looked up from reference TRBV30 and TRBJ2-7, is SQTIHQWPATLVQPVGSPLSLECTVEGTSNPNLYWYRQAAGRGLQLLFYSVGIGQISSEVPQNLSASRPQDRQFILSSKKLLLSDSGFYLCAWSVNQLYEQYFGPGTRLTVT.